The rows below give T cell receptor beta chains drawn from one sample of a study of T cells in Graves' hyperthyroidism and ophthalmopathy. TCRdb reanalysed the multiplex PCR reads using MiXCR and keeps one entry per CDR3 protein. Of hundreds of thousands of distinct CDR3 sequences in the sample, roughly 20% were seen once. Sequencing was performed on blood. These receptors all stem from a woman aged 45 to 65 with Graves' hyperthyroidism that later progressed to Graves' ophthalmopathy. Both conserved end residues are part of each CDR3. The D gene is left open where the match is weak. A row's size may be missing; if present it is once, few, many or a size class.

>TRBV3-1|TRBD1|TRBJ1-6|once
CASSQSRQGILSPLHF
TGTGCCAGCAGCCAATCCCGACAGGGGATACTTTCACCCCTCCACTTT
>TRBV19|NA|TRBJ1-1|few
CASSRTSNMNTEAFF
TGTGCCAGTAGCAGGACAAGCAACATGAACACTGAAGCTTTCTTT
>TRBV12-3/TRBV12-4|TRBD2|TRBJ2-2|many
CASSSGGANGELFF
TGTGCCAGCAGCAGCGGGGGGGCTAACGGGGAGCTGTTTTTT
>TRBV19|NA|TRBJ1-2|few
CASSIWGHYGYTF
TGTGCCAGTAGTATATGGGGGCACTATGGCTACACCTTC
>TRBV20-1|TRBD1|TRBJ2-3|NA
CSAPSDRGIADTQYF
TGCAGTGCACCCTCTGACAGGGGGATCGCAGATACGCAGTATTTT
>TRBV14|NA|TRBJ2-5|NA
CASSSRDHTETQYF
TGTGCCAGCAGCTCCAGAGATCACACGGAGACCCAGTACTTC
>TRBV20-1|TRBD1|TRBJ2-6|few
CSASRGQSGANVLTF
TGCAGTGCCTCCAGGGGGCAATCTGGGGCCAACGTCCTGACTTTC
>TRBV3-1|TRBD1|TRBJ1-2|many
CASSQGTGTGYTF
TGTGCCAGCAGCCAAGGGACAGGGACTGGCTACACCTTC
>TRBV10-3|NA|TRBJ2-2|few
CAISDPGQPTNTGELFF
TGTGCCATCAGTGATCCGGGACAACCAACGAACACCGGGGAGCTGTTTTTT
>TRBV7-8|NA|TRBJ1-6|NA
CASSSFPRSSGSYNSPLHF
TGTGCCAGCAGCTCCTTTCCCAGGAGTTCCGGCTCCTATAATTCACCCCTCCACTTT
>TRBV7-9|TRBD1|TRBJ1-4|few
CASSPDREHNEKLFF
TGTGCCAGCAGTCCGGACAGGGAGCATAATGAAAAACTGTTTTTT
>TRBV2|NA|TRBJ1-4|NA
CASSYRPNEKLFF
TGTGCCAGCAGTTACCGCCCCAATGAAAAACTGTTTTTT